This TCR beta chain was recorded in a study of metastatic and nonmetastatic thyroid tumors. Study-level points and caveats: Significantly higher TCR beta diversity was reportedly seen in malignant thyroid tumors than benign nodules, in blood and tumor.

In the original workflow: It was from CDR3 differences across clinicopathological groups that a distant-metastasis classifier for papillary thyroid cancer was built. With MiXCR, TCRdb called clones anew from the PCR reads. TCRdb assigned the V and J calls; the authors' analysis was not used. The profile shows around 30,000 clones, approximately 16% of them singletons. CDR1 and CDR2 (germline): SGHTA, FQGNSA. Trimming took off 3 bases at V and 8 bases at J, with 18 bases between the two ends. The CDR3 extends over 15 amino acids. None of the patients had undergone any treatment ahead of thyroid surgery. This clone came up many times. The antigen is undetermined.

Material: blood. The source of this sequence is a male donor with papillary thyroid cancer or a benign thyroid nodule (not recorded which). Some clones in this sample may be carry-over from other donors' samples. The chain recombines TRBV7-2 with TRBJ2-3; D perhaps matches TRBD1 (5 bases). The CDR3 loop is CASSFTVNPQATQYF. As DNA, the CDR3 is TGTGCCAGCAGCTTTACAGTCAACCCACAGGCTACGCAGTATTTT. Based on the CDR3 plus reference TRBV7-2 and TRBJ2-3, the full variable domain is GAGVSQSPSNKVTEKGKDVELRCDPISGHTALYWYRQSLGQGLEFLIYFQGNSAPDKSGLPSDRFSAERTGGSVSTLTIQRTQQEDSAVYLCASSFTVNPQATQYFGPGTRLTVL.